Listed here are 15 T cell receptor beta chains from one sample, sequenced in a study of blood T cell repertoires in COVID-19. Profiled with immunoSEQ multiplex PCR; TCRdb holds only in-frame clones, not every one. The sample yields under 250,000 clones, around 80% seen once. Specimen: peripheral blood. These receptors originate from a woman between 65 and 79 years old with acute or convalescent COVID-19.

The chain recombines TRBV7-9 with TRBJ1-1; 7 bases are a match to TRBD1. The germline CDR1 and CDR2 sequences are SEHNR and FQNEAQ (reference sequence). The CDR3 has 13 amino acids. The V gene end was trimmed by 7 bases and the J gene end by 0 bases; junction bases not matched to a gene: 2. CDR3 DNA: TGTGCCAGCAACAGGGGTCTGAACACTGAAGCTTTCTTT. It yields the protein CASNRGLNTEAFF. Looking up the rest from reference TRBV7-9 and TRBJ1-1 gives the full variable domain: DTGVSQNPRHKITKRGQNVTFRCDPISEHNRLYWYRQTLGQGPEFLTYFQNEAQLEKSRLLSDRFSAERPKGSFSTLEIQRTEQGDSAMYLCASNRGLNTEAFFGQGTRLTVV.

This chain joins TRBV3-1 (or the pseudogene TRBV3-2) and TRBJ2-7; 8 bases match TRBD2. Trimming took 4 bases from V and 1 from J; bases not matched to a gene: 3. The CDR3 is 14 amino acids. From germline, CDR1 is LGHDT and CDR2 YNNKEL (reference sequence). DNA of the CDR3: TGTGCCAGCAGCCTCAGACTAGCGTCCTACGAGCAGTACTTC. Translated, it gives CASSLRLASYEQYF.

The gene calls are TRBV2 and TRBJ1-1; TRBD1 is a possible D gene (5 bases). The ends were cut back, 1 base at V and 1 base at J, with 7 bases in the middle. The V gene's germline CDR1 is SNHLY and CDR2 FYNNEI. This CDR3 contains 14 residues. The CDR3 is CASSEDRTNTEAFF. The CDR3 region has the DNA TGTGCCAGCAGTGAAGACAGGACGAACACTGAAGCTTTCTTT.

The chain carries TRBV2 and TRBJ2-2, with a tentative D call TRBD1 (5 bases). Germline CDR1 SNHLY, CDR2 FYNNEI. The CDR3 contains 14 residues. V lost 6 bases and J 0 bases, leaving 8 bases between the germline ends. This CDR3 reads CASSWTPNTGELFF. The CDR3 region has the DNA TGTGCCAGCAGCTGGACACCGAACACCGGGGAGCTGTTTTTT.

This chain links TRBV27 with TRBJ2-7, with 10 bases that match TRBD1. The CDR3 length is 14 residues. CDR1 and CDR2 from the germline V gene are MNHEY and SMNVEV (reference sequence). V lost 6 bases to trimming and J lost 6 bases; unmatched junction nucleotides: 8. The CDR3 loop is CASSRQGAVGEQYF. In DNA, the CDR3 is TGTGCCAGCAGCCGACAGGGGGCGGTGGGCGAGCAGTACTTC.

The rearrangement joins TRBV29-1 to TRBJ1-5; D is possibly TRBD1 (6 bases). The CDR3 runs 14 residues. The V and J ends lost 6 bases and 0 bases respectively, with 12 bases between them. CDR1 is SQVTM and CDR2 is ANQGSEA in the germline V gene. This CDR3 is CSVRTEDSNQPQHF. The CDR3 DNA sequence: TGCAGCGTCAGGACAGAGGATAGCAATCAGCCCCAGCATTTT. Supplemented by reference TRBV29-1 and TRBJ1-5, the full variable domain reads SAVISQKPSRDICQRGTSLTIQCQVDSQVTMMFWYRQQPGQSLTLIATANQGSEATYESGFVIDKFPISRPNLTFSTLTVSNMSPEDSSIYLCSVRTEDSNQPQHFGDGTRLSIL.

This rearrangement joins TRBV2 to TRBJ1-2; the D gene is possibly TRBD1 (5 bases). This CDR3 is built from 13 residues. V gave up 4 bases and J gave up 4 bases, with 10 bases separating them. The V gene's germline CDR1 is SNHLY and CDR2 FYNNEI. As DNA, the CDR3 is TGTGCCAGCAGTGTCAGGGAACGCTATGGCTACACCTTC. Its protein is CASSVRERYGYTF.

The chain recombines TRBV13 with TRBJ2-7; weak D call: TRBD2 (6 bases). The CDR3 covers 15 residues. The ends were cut back, 5 bases at V and 0 bases at J, with 14 bases in the middle. Germline CDR1 is PRHDT and CDR2 is FYEKMQ (reference sequence). CDR3 DNA sequence: TGTGCCAGCAGCACGGGACTCGATAGCTCCTACGAGCAGTACTTC. Protein product: CASSTGLDSSYEQYF. Drawing the rest from reference TRBV13 and TRBJ2-7, the complete variable domain is AAGVIQSPRHLIKEKRETATLKCYPIPRHDTVYWYQQGPGQDPQFLISFYEKMQSDKGSIPDRFSAQQFSDYHSELNMSSLELGDSALYFCASSTGLDSSYEQYFGPGTRLTVT.

The V gene is TRBV24-1, the J gene TRBJ2-1; 8 positions agree with TRBD2. The CDR3 is 14 amino acids. The V and J ends lost 3 bases and 8 bases, in that order; junction bases with no gene match: 5. The V gene's germline CDR1 is KGHDR and CDR2 SFDVKD. The CDR3 nucleotides are TGTGCCACCAGTGATACCAGCGGGAGTGATGAGCAGTTCTTC. Amino acid sequence: CATSDTSGSDEQFF.

V is TRBV6-5 and J is TRBJ1-4; unclear D gene. Germline CDR1 reads MNHEY; CDR2 reads SVGAGI. The V end lost 7 bases, the J end lost 4 bases, and 16 bases lay between the germline ends. The CDR3 contains 15 residues. The CDR3 nucleotides are TGTGCCAGCACCCAAGGTGGACTTAATAATGAAAAACTGTTTTTT. This translates into CASTQGGLNNEKLFF.

The rearrangement uses TRBV19 and TRBJ1-4, with D perhaps matching TRBD1 (5 bases). The CDR3 loop spans 15 amino acids. The V gene's germline CDR1 is LNHDA and CDR2 SQIVND (reference sequence). The V and J ends lost 3 bases and 8 bases respectively, with 16 bases between them. DNA of the CDR3: TGTGCCAGTAGTATGGGGACTGATCTGGCGGAAAAACTGTTTTTT. Protein product: CASSMGTDLAEKLFF.

This clone has only one observation. J is TRBJ2-7 and V is TRBV15; the D gene is possibly TRBD1 (5 bases). The V gene's germline CDR1 is LNHNV and CDR2 YYDKDF (reference sequence). This CDR3 comprises 17 residues. Trimming shortened V by 4 bases and J by 2 bases, and 21 bases separated the two germline ends. CDR3 in amino acids: CATSTRQMGPKTYEQYF. The CDR3, as DNA: TGTGCCACCAGCACTCGCCAGATGGGGCCTAAAACCTACGAGCAGTACTTC.

The chain recombines TRBV2 with TRBJ1-5; TRBD1 aligns across 8 bases. The V segment lost 4 bases and the J segment 4 bases; nucleotides outside the gene matches: 6. The CDR3 has 15 residues. Germline V lookup: CDR1 SNHLY, CDR2 FYNNEI. CDR3 DNA: TGTGCCAGCAGTGTGGACAGGGCCCTGAATCAGCCCCAGCATTTT. Protein: CASSVDRALNQPQHF.

This sequence joins TRBV29-1 and TRBJ2-7; 16 nucleotides match TRBD2. Trimming took 4 bases from V and 3 from J; bases not matched to a gene: 9. CDR1 and CDR2 from the germline V gene are SQVTM and ANQGSEA. The CDR3 covers 17 residues. The CDR3 here is CSVVIPGLAGGVYEQYF. DNA for the CDR3: TGCAGCGTTGTTATCCCGGGACTAGCGGGAGGGGTCTACGAGCAGTACTTC.

V and J are TRBV19 and TRBJ2-6; TRBD2 is a possible D gene (6 bases). Per the germline V gene, CDR1 is LNHDA and CDR2 is SQIVND (reference sequence). This CDR3 contains 14 residues. Deletions cut 6 bases from V and 2 bases from J, with 8 bases between. The DNA for the CDR3 is TGTGCCAGTAGGGAGGGAACTGGGGCCAACGTCCTGACTTTC. This codes for CASREGTGANVLTF.